This TCR beta chain was recovered during a study of cytomegalovirus exposure and HLA in healthy donors. Broader study findings: A later analysis linked around 17,000 TCR beta sequences to HLA alleles at 0.05 false discovery rate.

The primer mix had 60 Vbeta and 13 Jbeta primers. Some clones are missing from TCRdb's copy, which holds only in-frame ones; the method was immunoSEQ multiplex PCR. The table records about 160,000 clones, around 80% of them present only once. Note on this clone: The antigen is undetermined.

The CDR3 is 17 amino acids. Germline CDR1 and CDR2: MRHNA and SNTAGT. V lost 3 bases to trimming and J lost 3 bases; unmatched junction nucleotides: 4. The origin of this receptor is a boy aged 2 to 10 in good health and CMV-seronegative. The rearrangement joins TRBV6-4 to TRBJ2-3, with 15 bases matching TRBD2. The sequenced material came from PBMCs. CDR3 residues: CASSEGTSGRRTDTQYF. The CDR3, as DNA: TGTGCCAGCAGTGAAGGGACTAGCGGGAGGAGAACAGATACGCAGTATTTT.